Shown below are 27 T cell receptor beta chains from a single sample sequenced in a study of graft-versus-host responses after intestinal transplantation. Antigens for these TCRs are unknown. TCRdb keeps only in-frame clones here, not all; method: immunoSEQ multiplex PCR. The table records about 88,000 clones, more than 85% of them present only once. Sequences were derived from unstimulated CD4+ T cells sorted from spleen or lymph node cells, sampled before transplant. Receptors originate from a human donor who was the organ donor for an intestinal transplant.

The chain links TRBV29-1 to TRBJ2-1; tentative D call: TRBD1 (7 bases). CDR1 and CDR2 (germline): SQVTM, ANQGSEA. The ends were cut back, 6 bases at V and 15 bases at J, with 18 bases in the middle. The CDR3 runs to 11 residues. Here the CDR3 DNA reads TGCAGCGTCAGGGGGACGGGGACTCCGTTCTTC. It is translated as CSVRGTGTPFF.

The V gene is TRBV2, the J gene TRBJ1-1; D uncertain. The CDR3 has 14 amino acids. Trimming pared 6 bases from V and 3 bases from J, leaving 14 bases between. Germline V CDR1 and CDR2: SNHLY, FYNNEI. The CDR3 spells CASRASRRDTEAFF. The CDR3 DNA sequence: TGTGCCAGCAGAGCCAGCCGGAGGGACACTGAAGCTTTCTTT.

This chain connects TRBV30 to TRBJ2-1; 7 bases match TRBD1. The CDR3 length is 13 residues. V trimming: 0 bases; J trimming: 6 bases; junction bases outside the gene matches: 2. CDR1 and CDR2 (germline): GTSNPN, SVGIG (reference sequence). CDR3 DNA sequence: TGTGCCTGGAGTGTACAGGGGACCAATGAGCAGTTCTTC. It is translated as CAWSVQGTNEQFF.

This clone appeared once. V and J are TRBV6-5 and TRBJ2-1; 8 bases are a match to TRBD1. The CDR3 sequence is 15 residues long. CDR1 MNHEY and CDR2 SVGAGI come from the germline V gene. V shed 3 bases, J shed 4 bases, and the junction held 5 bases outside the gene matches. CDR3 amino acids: CASSYRDRSYNEQFF. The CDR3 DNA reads TGTGCCAGCAGTTATAGGGACAGGAGTTACAATGAGCAGTTCTTC.

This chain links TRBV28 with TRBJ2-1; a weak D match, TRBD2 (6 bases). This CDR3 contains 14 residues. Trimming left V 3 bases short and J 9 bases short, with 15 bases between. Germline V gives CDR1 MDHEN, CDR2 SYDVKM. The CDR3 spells CASSFLLLAGEQFF. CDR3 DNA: TGTGCCAGCAGTTTTCTATTACTAGCAGGTGAGCAGTTCTTC.

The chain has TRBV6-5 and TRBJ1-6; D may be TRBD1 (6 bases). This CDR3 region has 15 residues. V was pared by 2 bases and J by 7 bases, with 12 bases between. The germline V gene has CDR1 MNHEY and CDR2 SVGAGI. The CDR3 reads CASSYLGGPNSPLHF. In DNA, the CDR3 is TGTGCCAGCAGTTACCTCGGGGGGCCGAATTCACCCCTCCACTTT.

CDR3 sequence reads: CASSRQVFQETQYF. CDR3 in DNA: TGTGCCAGCAGTAGACAGGTCTTTCAAGAGACCCAGTACTTC. This sequence joins TRBV6-5 and TRBJ2-5; a possible D gene is TRBD1 (6 bases). In germline, CDR1 is MNHEY, CDR2 SVGAGI. The CDR3 is 14 residues long. Deletions cut 5 bases from V and 2 bases from J, with 12 bases between.

Here the CDR3 reads CASSFGPDLGGRYF. Written as DNA, the CDR3 is TGTGCCAGCAGCTTTGGGCCAGACTTAGGGGGTCGGTACTTC. The rearrangement links TRBV7-6 to TRBJ2-5; possible D gene TRBD1, 6 bases. Germline-derived CDR1 and CDR2 are SGHVS and FNYEAQ. Deletions cut 3 bases from V and 13 bases from J, with 21 bases between. The CDR3 spans 14 residues.

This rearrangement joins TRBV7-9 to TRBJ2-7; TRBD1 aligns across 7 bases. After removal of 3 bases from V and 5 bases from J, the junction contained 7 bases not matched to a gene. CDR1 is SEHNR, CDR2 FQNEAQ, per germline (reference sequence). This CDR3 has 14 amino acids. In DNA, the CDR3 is TGTGCCAGCAGCTTGGGGATGGGACAGAACGAGCAGTACTTC. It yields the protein CASSLGMGQNEQYF.

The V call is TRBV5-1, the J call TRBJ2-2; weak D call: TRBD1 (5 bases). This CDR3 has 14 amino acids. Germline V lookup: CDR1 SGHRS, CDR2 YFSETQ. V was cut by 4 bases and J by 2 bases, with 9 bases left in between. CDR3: CASSRQRNTGELFF. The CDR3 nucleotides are TGCGCCAGCAGCAGACAGCGAAACACCGGGGAGCTGTTTTTT.

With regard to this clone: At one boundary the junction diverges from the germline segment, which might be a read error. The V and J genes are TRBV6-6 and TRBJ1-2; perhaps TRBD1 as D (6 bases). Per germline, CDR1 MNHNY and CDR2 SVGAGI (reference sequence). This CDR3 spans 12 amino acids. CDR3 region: CASRQGSHGCTF. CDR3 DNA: TGTGCCAGTCGGCAGGGGAGTCATGGCTGCACCTTC.

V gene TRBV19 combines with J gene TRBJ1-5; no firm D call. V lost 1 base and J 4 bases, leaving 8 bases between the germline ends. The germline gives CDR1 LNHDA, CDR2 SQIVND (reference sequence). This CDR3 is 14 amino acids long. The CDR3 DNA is TGTGCCAGTAGTATAGTACGAGAGAATCAGCCCCAGCATTTT. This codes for CASSIVRENQPQHF.

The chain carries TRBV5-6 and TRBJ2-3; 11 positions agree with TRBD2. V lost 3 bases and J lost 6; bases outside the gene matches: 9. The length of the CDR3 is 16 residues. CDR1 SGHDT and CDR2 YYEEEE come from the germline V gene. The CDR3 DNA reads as TGTGCCAGCAGCTCAGGGACTAGCGGCCGGTGGGATACGCAGTATTTT. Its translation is CASSSGTSGRWDTQYF. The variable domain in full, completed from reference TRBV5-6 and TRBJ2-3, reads DAGVTQSPTHLIKTRGQQVTLRCSPKSGHDTVSWYQQALGQGPQFIFQYYEEEERQRGNFPDRFSGHQFPNYSSELNVNALLLGDSALYLCASSSGTSGRWDTQYFGPGTRLTVL.

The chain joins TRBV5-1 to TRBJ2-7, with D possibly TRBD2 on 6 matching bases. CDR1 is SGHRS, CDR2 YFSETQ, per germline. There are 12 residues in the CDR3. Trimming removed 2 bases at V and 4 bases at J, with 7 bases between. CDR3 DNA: TGCGCCAGCAGCTTTAGCGGTTACGAGCAGTACTTC. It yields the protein CASSFSGYEQYF.

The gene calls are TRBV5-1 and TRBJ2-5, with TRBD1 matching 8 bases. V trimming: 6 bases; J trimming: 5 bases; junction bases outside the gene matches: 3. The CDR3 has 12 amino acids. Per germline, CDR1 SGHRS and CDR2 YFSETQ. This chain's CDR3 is CASKTGDETQYF. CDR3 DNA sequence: TGCGCCAGCAAGACAGGGGACGAGACCCAGTACTTC.

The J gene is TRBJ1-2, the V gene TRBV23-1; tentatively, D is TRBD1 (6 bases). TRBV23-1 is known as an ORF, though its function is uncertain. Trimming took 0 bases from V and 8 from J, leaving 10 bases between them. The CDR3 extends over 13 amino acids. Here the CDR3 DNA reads TGCGCCAGCAGTCAATCTGAGCAGGGGGGCTACACCTTC. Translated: CASSQSEQGGYTF.

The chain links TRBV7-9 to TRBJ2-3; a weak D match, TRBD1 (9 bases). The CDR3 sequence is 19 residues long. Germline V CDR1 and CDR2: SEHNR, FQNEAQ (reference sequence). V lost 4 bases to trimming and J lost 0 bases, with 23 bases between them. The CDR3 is CASSSGTGWLAGSTDTQYF. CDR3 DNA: TGTGCCAGCAGCTCCGGGACAGGGTGGCTAGCGGGCAGCACAGATACGCAGTATTTT.

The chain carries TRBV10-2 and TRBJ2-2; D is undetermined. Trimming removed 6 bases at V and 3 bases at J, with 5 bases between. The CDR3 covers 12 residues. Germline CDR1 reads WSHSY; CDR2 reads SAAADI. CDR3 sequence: CASSDYTGELFF. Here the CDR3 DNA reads TGCGCCAGCAGCGACTACACCGGGGAGCTGTTTTTT.

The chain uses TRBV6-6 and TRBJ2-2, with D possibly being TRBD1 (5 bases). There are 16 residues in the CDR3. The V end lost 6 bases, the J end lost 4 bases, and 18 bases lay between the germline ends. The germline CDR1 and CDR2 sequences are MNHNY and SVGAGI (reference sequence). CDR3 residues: CASRNFRERSTGELFF. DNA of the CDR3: TGTGCCAGCAGGAATTTCAGGGAAAGGAGCACCGGGGAGCTGTTTTTT.

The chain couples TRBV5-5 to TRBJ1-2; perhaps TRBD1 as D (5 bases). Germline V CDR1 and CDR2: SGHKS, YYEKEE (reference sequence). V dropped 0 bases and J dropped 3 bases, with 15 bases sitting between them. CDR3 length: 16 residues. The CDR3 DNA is TGTGCCAGCAGCTTGGGCCCAGGGCCGGGGGACTATGGCTACACCTTC. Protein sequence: CASSLGPGPGDYGYTF.

This chain's CDR3 is CASSLRGNANTGELFF. The CDR3 bases are TGTGCCAGCAGCTTGAGGGGGAACGCGAACACCGGGGAGCTGTTTTTT. The chain joins TRBV7-7 to TRBJ2-2; weak D call: TRBD1 (6 bases). V was shortened by 3 bases and J by 0 bases, with 11 bases between the two germline ends. Germline V gene sequence: CDR1 SSHAT, CDR2 FNYEAQ (reference sequence). The CDR3 runs 16 residues.

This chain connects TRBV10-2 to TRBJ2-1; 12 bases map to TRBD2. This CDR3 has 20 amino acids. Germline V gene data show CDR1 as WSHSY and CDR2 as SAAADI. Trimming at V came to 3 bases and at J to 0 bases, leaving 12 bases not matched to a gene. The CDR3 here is CASSDTGWLAGGSSYNEQFF. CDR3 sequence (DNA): TGCGCCAGCAGTGATACAGGGTGGCTAGCGGGAGGGAGCTCCTACAATGAGCAGTTCTTC.

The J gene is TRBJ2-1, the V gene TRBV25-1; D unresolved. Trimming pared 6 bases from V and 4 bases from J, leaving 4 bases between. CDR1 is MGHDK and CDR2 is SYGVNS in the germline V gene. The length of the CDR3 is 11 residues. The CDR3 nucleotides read TGTGCCAGCAGCTTATACAATGAGCAGTTCTTC. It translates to CASSLYNEQFF.

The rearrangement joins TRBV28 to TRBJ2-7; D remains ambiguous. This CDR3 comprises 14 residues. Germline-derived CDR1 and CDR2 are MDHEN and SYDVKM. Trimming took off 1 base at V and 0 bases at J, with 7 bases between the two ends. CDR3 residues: CASSLYGSSYEQYF. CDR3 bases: TGTGCCAGCAGTTTATACGGTAGCTCCTACGAGCAGTACTTC.

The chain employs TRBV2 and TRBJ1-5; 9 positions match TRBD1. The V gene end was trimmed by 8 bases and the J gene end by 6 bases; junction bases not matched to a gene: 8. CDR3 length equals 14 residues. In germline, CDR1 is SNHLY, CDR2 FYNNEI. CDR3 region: CASRVDRGFQPQHF. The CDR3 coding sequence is TGTGCCAGCCGGGTGGACAGGGGCTTTCAGCCCCAGCATTTT.

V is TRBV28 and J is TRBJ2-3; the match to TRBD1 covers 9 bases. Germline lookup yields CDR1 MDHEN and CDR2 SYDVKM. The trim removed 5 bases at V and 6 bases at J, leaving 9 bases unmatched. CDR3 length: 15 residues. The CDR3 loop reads CASSETSGTGDTQYF. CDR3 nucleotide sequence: TGTGCCAGCAGTGAAACATCCGGGACAGGGGATACGCAGTATTTT. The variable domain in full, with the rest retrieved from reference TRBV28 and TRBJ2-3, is DVKVTQSSRYLVKRTGEKVFLECVQDMDHENMFWYRQDPGLGLRLIYFSYDVKMKEKGDIPEGYSVSREKKERFSLILESASTNQTSMYLCASSETSGTGDTQYFGPGTRLTVL.

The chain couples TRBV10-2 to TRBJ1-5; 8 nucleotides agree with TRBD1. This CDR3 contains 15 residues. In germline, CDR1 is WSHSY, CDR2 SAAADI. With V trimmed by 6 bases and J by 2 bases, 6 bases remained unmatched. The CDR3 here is CASREDRAGNQPQHF. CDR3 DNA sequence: TGCGCCAGCAGGGAGGACAGGGCCGGCAATCAGCCCCAGCATTTT.